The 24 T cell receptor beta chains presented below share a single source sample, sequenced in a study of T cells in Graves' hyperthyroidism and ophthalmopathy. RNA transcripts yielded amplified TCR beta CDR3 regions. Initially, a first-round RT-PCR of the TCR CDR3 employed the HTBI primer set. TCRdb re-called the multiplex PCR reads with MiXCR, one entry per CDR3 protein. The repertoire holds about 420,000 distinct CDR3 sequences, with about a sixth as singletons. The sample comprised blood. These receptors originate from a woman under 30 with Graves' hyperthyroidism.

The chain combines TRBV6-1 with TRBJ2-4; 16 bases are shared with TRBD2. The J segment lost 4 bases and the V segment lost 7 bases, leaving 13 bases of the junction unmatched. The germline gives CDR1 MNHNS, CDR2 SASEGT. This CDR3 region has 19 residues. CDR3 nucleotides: TGTGCCAGCACTTATAACCCGGGACTAGCGGGGGGGGGAAAAAACATTCAGTACTTC. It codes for CASTYNPGLAGGGKNIQYF.

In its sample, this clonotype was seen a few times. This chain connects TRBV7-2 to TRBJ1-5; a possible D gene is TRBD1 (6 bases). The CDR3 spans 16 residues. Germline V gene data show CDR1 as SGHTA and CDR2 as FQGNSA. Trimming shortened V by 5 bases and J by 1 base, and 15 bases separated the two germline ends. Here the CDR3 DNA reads TGTGCCAGCAGCAGTGAGGGGGGGCCGAGCAATCAGCCCCAGCATTTT. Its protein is CASSSEGGPSNQPQHF.

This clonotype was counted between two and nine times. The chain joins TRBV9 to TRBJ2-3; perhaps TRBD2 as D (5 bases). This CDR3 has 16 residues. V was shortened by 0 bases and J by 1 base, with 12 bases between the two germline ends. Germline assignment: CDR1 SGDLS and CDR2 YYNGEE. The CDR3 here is CASSVGSSIRTDTQYF. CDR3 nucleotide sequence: TGTGCCAGCAGCGTAGGGTCTAGCATACGCACAGATACGCAGTATTTT.

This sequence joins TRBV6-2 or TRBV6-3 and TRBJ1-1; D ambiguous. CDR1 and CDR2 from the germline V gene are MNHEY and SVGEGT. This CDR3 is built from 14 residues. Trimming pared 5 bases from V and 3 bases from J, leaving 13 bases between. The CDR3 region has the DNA TGTGCCAGCAGTCATTTGGGAGAGCACACTGAAGCTTTCTTT. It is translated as CASSHLGEHTEAFF.

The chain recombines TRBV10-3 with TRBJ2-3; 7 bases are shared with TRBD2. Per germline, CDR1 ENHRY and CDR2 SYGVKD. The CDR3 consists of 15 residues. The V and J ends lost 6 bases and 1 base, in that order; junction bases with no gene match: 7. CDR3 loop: CAIRGGGGGTDTQYF. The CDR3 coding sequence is TGTGCCATCAGGGGCGGCGGGGGAGGCACAGATACGCAGTATTTT.

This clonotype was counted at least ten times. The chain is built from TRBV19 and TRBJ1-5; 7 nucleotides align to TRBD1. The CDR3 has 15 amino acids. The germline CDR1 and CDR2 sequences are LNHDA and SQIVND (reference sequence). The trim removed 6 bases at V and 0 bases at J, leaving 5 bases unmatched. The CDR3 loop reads CASRGTVYSNQPQHF. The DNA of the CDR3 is TGTGCCAGTAGAGGGACAGTCTATAGCAATCAGCCCCAGCATTTT.

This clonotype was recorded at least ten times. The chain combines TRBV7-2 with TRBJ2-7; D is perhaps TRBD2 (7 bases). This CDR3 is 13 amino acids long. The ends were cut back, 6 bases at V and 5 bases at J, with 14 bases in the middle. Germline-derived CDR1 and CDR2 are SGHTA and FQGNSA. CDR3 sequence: CASRGGPGDEQYF. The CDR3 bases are TGTGCCAGCAGGGGGGGGCCGGGCGACGAGCAGTACTTC.

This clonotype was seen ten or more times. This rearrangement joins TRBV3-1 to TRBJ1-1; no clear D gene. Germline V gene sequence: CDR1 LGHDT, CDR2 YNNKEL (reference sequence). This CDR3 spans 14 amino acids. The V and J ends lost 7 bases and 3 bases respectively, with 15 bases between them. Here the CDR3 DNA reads TGTGCCAGCACCCGCGTCTCCGCGGACACTGAAGCTTTCTTT. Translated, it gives CASTRVSADTEAFF.

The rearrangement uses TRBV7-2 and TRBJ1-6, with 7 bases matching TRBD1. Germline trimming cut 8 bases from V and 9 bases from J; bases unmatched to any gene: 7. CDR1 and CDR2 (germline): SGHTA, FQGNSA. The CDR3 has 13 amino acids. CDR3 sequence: CASRGEGASPLHF. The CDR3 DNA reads TGTGCCAGCCGGGGGGAGGGGGCTTCACCCCTCCACTTT.

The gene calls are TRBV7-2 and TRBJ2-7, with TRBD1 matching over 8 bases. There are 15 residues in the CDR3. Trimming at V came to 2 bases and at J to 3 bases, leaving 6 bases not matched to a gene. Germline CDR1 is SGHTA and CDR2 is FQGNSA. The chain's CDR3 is CASSLPDREVYEQYF. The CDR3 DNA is TGTGCCAGCAGCTTACCGGACAGGGAGGTCTACGAGCAGTACTTC. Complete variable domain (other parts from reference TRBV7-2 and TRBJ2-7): GAGVSQSPSNKVTEKGKDVELRCDPISGHTALYWYRQSLGQGLEFLIYFQGNSAPDKSGLPSDRFSAERTGGSVSTLTIQRTQQEDSAVYLCASSLPDREVYEQYFGPGTRLTVT.

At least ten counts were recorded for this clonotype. CDR3 coding DNA: TGTGCCAGCAGTCAAGGGACGGGGGAAGCTTTCTTT. This encodes CASSQGTGEAFF. The rearrangement joins TRBV6-1 to TRBJ1-1; D is possibly TRBD1 (5 bases). Germline assignment: CDR1 MNHNS and CDR2 SASEGT. The length of the CDR3 is 12 residues. V lost 5 bases and J 8 bases, leaving 12 bases between the germline ends.

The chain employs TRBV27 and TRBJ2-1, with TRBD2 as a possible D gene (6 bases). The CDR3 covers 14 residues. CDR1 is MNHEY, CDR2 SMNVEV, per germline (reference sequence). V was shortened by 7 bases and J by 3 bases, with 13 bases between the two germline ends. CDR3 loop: CASTNTGLYNEQFF. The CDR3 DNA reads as TGTGCCAGCACTAACACGGGACTCTACAATGAGCAGTTCTTC.

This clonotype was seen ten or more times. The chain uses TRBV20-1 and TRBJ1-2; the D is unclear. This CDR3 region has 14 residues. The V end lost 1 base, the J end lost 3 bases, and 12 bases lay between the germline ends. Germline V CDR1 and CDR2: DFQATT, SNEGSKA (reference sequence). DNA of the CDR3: TGCAGTGCTAGAGTTGAAGGGTCTTACTATGGCTACACCTTC. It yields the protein CSARVEGSYYGYTF.

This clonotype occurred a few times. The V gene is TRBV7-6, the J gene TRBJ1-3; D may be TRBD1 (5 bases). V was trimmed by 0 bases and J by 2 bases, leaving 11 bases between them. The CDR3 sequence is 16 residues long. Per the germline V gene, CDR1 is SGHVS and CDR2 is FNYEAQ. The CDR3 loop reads CASSLALAGTGNTIYF. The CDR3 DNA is TGTGCCAGCAGCTTAGCGCTGGCAGGGACTGGAAACACCATATATTTT.

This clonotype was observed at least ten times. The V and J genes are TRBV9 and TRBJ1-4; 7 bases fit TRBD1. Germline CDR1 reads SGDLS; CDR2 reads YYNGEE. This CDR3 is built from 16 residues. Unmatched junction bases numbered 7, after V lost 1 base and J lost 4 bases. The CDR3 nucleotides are TGTGCCAGCAGCGTAAGAGGGGGCGAAGGTAATGAAAAACTGTTTTTT. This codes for CASSVRGGEGNEKLFF.

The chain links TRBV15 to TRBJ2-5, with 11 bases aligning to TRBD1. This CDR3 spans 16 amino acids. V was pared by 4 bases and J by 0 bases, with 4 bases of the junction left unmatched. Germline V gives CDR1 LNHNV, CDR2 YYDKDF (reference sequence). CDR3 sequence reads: CATSKGTGGYQETQYF. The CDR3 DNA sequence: TGTGCCACCAGCAAAGGGACAGGGGGTTACCAAGAGACCCAGTACTTC.

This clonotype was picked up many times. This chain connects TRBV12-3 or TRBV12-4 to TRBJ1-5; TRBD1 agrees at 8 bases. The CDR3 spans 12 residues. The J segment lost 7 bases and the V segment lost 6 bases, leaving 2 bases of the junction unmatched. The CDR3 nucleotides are TGTGCCAGCAGCACAGGGGGACAGCCCCAGCATTTT. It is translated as CASSTGGQPQHF.

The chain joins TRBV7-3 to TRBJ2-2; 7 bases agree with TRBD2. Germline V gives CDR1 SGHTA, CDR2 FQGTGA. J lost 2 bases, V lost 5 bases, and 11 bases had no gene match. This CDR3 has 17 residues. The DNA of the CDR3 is TGTGCCAGCAGCACTTATCCGGGGGGTATTAACACCGGGGAGCTGTTTTTT. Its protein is CASSTYPGGINTGELFF.

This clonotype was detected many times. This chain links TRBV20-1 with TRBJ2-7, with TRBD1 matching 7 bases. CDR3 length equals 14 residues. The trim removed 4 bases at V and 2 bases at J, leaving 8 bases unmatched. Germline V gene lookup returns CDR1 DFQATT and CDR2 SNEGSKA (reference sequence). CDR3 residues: CSANPWTGAYEQYF. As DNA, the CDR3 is TGCAGTGCTAATCCCTGGACAGGAGCCTACGAGCAGTACTTC.

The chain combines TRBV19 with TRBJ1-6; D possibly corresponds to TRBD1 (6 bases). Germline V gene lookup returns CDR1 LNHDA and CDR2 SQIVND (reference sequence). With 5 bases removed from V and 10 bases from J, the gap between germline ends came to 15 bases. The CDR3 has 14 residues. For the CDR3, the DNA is TGTGCCAGTAGTCTTGACAGGTCGGCGTCACCCCTCCACTTT. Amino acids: CASSLDRSASPLHF.

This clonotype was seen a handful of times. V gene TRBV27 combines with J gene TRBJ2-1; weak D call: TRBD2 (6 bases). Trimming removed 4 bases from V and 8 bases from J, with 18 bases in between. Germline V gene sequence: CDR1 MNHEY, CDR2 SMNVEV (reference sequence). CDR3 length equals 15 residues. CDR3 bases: TGTGCCAGCAGTTCGGGACTCCGGGAGAGGCATGAGCAGTTCTTC. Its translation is CASSSGLRERHEQFF.

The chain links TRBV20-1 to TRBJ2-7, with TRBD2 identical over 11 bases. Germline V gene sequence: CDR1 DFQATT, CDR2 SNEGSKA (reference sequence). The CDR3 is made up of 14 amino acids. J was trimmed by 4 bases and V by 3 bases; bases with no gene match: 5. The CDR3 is CSASPLAGGYEQYF. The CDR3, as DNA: TGCAGTGCTAGTCCCCTAGCGGGGGGTTACGAGCAGTACTTC.

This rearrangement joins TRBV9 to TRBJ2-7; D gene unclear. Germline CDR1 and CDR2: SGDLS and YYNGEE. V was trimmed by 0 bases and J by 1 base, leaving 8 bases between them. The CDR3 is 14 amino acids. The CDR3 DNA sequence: TGTGCCAGCAGCGTAGCTGTCTATTCCTACGAGCAGTACTTC. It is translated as CASSVAVYSYEQYF.

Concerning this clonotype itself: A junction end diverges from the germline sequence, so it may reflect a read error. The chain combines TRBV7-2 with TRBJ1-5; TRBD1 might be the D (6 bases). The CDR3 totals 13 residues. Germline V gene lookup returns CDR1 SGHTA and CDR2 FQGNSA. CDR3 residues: CASSLGGFQPQHF. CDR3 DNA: TGTGCCAGCAGTTTAGGGGGGTTCCAGCCCCAGCATTTT. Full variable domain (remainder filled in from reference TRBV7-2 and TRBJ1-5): GAGVSQSPSNKVTEKGKDVELRCDPISGHTALYWYRQSLGQGLEFLIYFQGNSAPDKSGLPSDRFSAERTGGSVSTLTIQRTQQEDSAVYLCASSLGGFQPQHFGDGTRLSIL.